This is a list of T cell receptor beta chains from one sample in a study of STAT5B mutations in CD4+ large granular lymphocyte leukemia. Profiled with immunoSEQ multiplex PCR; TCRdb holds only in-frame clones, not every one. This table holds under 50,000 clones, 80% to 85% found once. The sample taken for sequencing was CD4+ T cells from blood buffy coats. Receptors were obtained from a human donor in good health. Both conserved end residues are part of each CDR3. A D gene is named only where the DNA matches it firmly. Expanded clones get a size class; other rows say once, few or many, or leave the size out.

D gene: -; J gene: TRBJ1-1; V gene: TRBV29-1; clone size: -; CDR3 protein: CSIRADSNTEAFF; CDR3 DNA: TGCAGTATAAGGGCGGACAGTAACACTGAAGCTTTCTTT
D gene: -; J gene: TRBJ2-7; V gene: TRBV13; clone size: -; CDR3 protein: CASSPGRREQYF; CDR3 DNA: TGTGCCAGCAGCCCGGGCCGACGGGAGCAGTACTTC
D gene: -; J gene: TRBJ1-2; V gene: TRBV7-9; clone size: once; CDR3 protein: CASSLGGQAYGYTF; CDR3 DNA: TGTGCCAGCAGCTTAGGCGGGCAGGCCTATGGCTACACCTTC
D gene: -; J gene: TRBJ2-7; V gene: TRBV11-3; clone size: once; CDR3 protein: CASSARGRHEQYF; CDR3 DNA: TGTGCCAGCAGCGCACGGGGGAGACACGAGCAGTACTTC
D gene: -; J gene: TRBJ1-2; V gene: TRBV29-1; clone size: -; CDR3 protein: CSVGTRQTTYGYTF; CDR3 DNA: TGCAGCGTTGGAACCAGGCAGACAACCTATGGCTACACCTTC
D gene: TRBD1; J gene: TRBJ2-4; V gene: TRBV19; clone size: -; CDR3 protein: CASSITQGPLNIQYF; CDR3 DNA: TGTGCCAGTAGTATTACACAGGGGCCTTTAAACATTCAGTACTTC
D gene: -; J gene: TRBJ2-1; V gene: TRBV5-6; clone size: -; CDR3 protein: CASSLRTYNEQFF; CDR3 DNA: TGTGCCAGCAGCTTAAGGACCTACAATGAGCAGTTCTTC
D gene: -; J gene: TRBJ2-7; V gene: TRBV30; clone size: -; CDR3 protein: CAWSDRYEQYF; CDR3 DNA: TGTGCCTGGAGTGATAGGTACGAGCAGTACTTC
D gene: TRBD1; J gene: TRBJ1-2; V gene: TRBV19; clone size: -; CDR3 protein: CASRVTGGFYGYTF; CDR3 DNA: TGTGCCAGTAGGGTGACAGGGGGGTTCTACGGCTACACCTTC
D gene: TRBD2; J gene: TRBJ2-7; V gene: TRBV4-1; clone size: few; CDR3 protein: CASSQAGLAGGGGVYEQYF; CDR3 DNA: TGCGCCAGCAGCCAGGCGGGACTAGCGGGGGGCGGAGGCGTCTACGAGCAGTACTTC
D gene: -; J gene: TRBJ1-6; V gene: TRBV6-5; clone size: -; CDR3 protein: CASSAGTRNSPLHF; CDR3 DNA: TGTGCCAGCAGTGCCGGGACAAGGAATTCACCCCTCCACTTT
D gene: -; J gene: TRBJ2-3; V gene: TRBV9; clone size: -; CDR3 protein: CASKAGTSTDTQYF; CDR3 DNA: TGTGCCAGCAAAGCCGGGACAAGCACAGATACGCAGTATTTT
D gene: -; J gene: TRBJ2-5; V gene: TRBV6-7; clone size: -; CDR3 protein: CASSYYPMECPQETQYF; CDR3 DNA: TGTGCCAGCAGTTACTACCCTATGGAGTGCCCCCAGGAGACCCAGTACTTC
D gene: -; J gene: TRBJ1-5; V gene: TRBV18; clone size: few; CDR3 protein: CASSPRVNQPQHF; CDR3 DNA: TGTGCCAGCTCACCACGAGTAAATCAGCCCCAGCATTTT
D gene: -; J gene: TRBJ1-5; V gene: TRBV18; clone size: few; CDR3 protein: CASSSLTVSNQPQHF; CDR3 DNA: TGTGCCAGCTCATCGCTGACAGTTAGCAATCAGCCCCAGCATTTT
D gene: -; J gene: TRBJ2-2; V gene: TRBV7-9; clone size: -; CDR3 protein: CASSQRREQGTGELFF; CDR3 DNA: TGTGCCAGCAGCCAAAGGCGGGAACAGGGGACCGGGGAGCTGTTTTTT
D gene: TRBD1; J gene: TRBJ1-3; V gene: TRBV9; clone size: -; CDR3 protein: CASSAGGTGNTIYF; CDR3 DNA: TGTGCCAGCAGCGCAGGGGGAACTGGAAACACCATATATTTT
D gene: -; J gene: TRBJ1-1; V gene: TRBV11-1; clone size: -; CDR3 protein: CASSLGRGETEAFF; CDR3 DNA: TGTGCCAGCAGCTTAGGCAGAGGTGAAACTGAAGCTTTCTTT
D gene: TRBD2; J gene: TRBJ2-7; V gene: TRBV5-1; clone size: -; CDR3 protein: CASSTGLAGGEQYF; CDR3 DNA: TGCGCCAGCAGCACGGGACTAGCGGGAGGGGAGCAGTACTTC
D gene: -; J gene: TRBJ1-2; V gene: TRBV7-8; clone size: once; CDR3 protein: CASSLAGNYGYTF; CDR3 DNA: TGTGCCAGCAGCTTAGCGGGTAACTATGGCTACACCTTC
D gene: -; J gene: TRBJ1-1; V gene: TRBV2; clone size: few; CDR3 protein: CASSLGQNTEAFF; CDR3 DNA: TGTGCCAGCAGCCTGGGCCAAAACACTGAAGCTTTCTTT
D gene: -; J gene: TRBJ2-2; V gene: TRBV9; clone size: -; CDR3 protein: CASSVESFGNGELFF; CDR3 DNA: -
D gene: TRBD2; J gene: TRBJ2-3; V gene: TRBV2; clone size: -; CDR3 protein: CASRASGRRSTDTQYF; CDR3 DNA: TGTGCCAGCAGAGCTAGCGGGAGAAGGAGCACAGATACGCAGTATTTT
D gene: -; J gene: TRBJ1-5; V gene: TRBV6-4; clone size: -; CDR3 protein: CATTGRVGNQPQHF; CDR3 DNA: TGTGCCACGACAGGTCGAGTGGGCAATCAGCCCCAGCATTTT
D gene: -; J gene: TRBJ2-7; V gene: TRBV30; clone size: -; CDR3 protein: CAWRLKFREGEQYF; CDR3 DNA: TGTGCCTGGAGACTCAAATTCCGCGAGGGCGAGCAGTACTTC
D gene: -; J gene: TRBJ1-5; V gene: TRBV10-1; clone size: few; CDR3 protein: CASSEARGDNQPQHF; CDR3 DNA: TGCGCCAGCAGTGAAGCCCGGGGCGACAATCAGCCCCAGCATTTT
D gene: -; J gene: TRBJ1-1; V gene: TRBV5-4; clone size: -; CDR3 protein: CASSLSQHGYEAFF; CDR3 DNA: TGTGCCAGCAGCTTGAGTCAGCACGGGTATGAAGCTTTCTTT
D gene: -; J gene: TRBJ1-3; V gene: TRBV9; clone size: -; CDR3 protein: CASSPIGGSSGNTIYF; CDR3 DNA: TGTGCCAGCAGCCCCATCGGGGGGAGCTCTGGAAACACCATATATTTT
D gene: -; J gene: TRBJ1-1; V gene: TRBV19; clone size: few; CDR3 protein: CASSIAGRMNTEAFF; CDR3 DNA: TGTGCCAGTAGTATAGCGGGCAGGATGAACACTGAAGCTTTCTTT
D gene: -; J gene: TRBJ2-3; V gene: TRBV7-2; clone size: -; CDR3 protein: CASSLGVGATDTQYF; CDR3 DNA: TGTGCCAGCAGCTTAGGTGTGGGGGCGACAGATACGCAGTATTTT
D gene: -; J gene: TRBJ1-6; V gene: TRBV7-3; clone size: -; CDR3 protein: CASSLKPHLRGADNSPLHF; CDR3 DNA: TGTGCCAGCAGCTTAAAACCCCACCTCAGGGGTGCTGATAATTCACCCCTCCACTTT
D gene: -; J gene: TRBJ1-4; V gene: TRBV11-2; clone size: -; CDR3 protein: CASSPPVSEKLFF; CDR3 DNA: TGTGCCAGCAGCCCACCGGTCAGTGAAAAACTGTTTTTT
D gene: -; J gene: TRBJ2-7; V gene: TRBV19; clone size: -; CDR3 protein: CASSIIGGLYEQYF; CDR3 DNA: TGTGCCAGTAGTATTATCGGGGGGCTGTACGAGCAGTACTTC
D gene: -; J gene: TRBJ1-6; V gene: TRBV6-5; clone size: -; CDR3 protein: CASSRAKGVSPLHF; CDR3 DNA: TGTGCCAGCAGTCGGGCCAAGGGGGTCTCACCCCTCCACTTT
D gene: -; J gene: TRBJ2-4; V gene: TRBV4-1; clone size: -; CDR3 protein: CASSQALATGAKNIQYF; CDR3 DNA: TGCGCCAGCAGCCAAGCCCTCGCTACGGGAGCCAAAAACATTCAGTACTTC
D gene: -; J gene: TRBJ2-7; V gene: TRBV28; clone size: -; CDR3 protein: CASSLVVGQASYEQYF; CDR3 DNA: TGTGCCAGCAGTTTAGTCGTCGGGCAGGCCTCCTACGAGCAGTACTTC
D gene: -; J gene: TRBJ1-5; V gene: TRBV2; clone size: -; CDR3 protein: CASSELRSAQHF; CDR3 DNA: TGTGCCAGCAGTGAACTACGTTCAGCCCAGCATTTT
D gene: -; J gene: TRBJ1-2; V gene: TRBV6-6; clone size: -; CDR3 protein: CASSLSGPYGYTF; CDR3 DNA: TGTGCCAGCAGTTTGTCAGGACCCTATGGCTACACCTTC
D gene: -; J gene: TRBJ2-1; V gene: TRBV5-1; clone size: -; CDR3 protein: CASSWPGSEQFF; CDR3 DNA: TGCGCCAGCAGCTGGCCCGGGAGTGAGCAGTTCTTC
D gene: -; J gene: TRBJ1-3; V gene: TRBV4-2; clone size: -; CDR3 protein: CASSQDRSGVGNSGNTIYF; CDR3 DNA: TGTGCCAGCAGCCAAGATCGATCAGGGGTGGGAAACTCTGGAAACACCATATATTTT
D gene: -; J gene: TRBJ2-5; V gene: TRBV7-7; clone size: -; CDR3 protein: CASSCIHPDWLREQYF; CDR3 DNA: TGTGCCAGCAGCTGCATACACCCGGACTGGCTACGAGAGCAGTACTTC
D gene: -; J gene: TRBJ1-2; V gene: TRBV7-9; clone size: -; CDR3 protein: CASSFGGLNYGYTF; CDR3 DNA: TGTGCCAGCAGCTTCGGGGGTCTTAACTATGGCTACACCTTC
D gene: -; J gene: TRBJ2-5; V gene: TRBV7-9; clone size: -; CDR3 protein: CASSPMEETQYF; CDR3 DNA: TGTGCCAGCAGCCCAATGGAAGAGACCCAGTACTTC
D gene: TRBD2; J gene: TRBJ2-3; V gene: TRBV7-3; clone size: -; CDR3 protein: CASSPRGLGTSDTDTQYF; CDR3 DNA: TGTGCCAGCAGCCCACGGGGACTTGGGACTAGCGACACAGATACGCAGTATTTT
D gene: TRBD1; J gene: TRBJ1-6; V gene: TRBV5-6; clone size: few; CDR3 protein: CASSFGGGDSPLHF; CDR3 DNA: TGTGCCAGCAGCTTCGGAGGGGGCGATTCACCCCTCCACTTT
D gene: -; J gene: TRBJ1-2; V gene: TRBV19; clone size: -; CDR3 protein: CASSERDTNYGYTF; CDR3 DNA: TGTGCCAGTAGTGAGAGGGACACTAACTATGGCTACACCTTC
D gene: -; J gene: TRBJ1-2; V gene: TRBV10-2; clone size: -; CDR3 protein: CASSGADYGYTF; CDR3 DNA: TGCGCCAGCAGTGGGGCGGACTATGGCTACACCTTC
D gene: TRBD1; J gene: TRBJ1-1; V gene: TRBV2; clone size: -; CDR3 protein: CASRKGAGNTEAFF; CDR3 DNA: TGTGCCAGCAGGAAGGGGGCGGGGAACACTGAAGCTTTCTTT